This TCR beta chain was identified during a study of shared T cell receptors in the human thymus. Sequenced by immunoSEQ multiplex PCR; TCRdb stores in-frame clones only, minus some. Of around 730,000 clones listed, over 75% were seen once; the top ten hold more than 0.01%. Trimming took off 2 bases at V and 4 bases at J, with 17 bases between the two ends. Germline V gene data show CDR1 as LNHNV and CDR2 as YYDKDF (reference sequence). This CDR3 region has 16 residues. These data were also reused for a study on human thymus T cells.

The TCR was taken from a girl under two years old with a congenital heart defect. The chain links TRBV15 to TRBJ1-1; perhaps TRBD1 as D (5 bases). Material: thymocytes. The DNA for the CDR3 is TGTGCCACCAGCAGATCCTTGTATGGGGGGGGCACTGAAGCTTTCTTT. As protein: CATSRSLYGGGTEAFF.